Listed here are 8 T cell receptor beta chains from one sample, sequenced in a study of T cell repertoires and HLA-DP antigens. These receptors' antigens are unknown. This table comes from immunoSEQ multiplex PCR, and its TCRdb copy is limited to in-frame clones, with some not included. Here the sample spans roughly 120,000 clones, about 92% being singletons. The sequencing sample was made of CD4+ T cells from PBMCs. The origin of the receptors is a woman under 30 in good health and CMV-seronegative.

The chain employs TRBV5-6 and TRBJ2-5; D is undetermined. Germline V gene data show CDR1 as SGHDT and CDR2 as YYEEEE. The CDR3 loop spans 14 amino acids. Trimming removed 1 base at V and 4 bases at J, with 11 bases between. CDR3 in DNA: TGTGCCAGCAGCTTGAATGTGGTTTCAGAGACCCAGTACTTC. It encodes CASSLNVVSETQYF.

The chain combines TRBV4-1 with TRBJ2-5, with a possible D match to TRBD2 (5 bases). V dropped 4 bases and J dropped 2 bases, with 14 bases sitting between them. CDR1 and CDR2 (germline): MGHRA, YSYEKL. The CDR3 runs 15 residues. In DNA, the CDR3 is TGCGCCAGCAGCCGAGGGAGCGCGGTGCAAGAGACCCAGTACTTC. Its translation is CASSRGSAVQETQYF.

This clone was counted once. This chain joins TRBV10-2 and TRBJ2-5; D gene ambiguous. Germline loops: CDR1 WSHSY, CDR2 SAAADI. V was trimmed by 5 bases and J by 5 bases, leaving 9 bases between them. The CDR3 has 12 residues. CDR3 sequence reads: CASSPRRETQYF. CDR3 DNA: TGCGCCAGCAGTCCTAGACGGGAGACCCAGTACTTC.

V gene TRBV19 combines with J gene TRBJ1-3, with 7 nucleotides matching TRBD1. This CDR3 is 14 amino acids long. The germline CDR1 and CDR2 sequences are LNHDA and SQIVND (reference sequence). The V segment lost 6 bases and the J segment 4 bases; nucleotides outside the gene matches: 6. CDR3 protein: CASSKTGQGNTIYF. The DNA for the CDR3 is TGTGCCAGTAGCAAGACAGGGCAAGGAAACACCATATATTTT.

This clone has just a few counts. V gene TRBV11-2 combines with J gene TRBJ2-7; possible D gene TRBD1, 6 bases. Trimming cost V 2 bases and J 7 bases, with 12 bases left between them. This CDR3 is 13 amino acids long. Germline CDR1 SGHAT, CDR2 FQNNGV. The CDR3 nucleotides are TGTGCCAGCAGCTTATCAGGGGCGAGGGAGCAGTACTTC. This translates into CASSLSGAREQYF.

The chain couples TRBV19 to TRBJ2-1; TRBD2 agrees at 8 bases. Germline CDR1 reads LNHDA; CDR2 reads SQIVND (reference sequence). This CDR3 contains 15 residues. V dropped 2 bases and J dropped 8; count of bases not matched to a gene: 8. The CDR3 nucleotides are TGTGCCAGTAGTATACCGCAGACGGGAGGGTATGAGCAGTTCTTC. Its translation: CASSIPQTGGYEQFF.

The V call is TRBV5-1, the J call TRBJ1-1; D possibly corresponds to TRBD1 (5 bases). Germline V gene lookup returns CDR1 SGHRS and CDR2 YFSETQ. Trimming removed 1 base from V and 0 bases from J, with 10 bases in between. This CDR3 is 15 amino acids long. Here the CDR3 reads CASSLLGTVNTEAFF. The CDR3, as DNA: TGCGCCAGCAGCTTGTTAGGGACGGTGAACACTGAAGCTTTCTTT.

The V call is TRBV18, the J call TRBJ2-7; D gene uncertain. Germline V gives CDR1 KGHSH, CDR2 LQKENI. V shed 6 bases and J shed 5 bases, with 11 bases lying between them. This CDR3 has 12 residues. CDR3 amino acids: CASSLRVDEQYV. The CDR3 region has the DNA TGTGCCAGCTCCCTGCGAGTGGACGAGCAGTACGTC.